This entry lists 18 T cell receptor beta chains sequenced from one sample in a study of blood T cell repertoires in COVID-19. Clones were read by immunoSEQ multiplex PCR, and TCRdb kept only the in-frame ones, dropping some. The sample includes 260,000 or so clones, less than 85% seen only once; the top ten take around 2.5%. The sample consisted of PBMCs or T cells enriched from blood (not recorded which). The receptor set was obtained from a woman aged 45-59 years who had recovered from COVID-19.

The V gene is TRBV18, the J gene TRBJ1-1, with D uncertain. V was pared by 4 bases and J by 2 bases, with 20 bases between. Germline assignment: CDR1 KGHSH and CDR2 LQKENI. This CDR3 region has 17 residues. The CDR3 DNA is TGTGCCAGCTCACGGGTCAAAGGATCGGGTTCAAACACTGAAGCTTTCTTT. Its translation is CASSRVKGSGSNTEAFF. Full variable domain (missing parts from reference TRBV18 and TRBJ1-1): NAGVMQNPRHLVRRRGQEARLRCSPMKGHSHVYWYRQLPEEGLKFMVYLQKENIIDESGMPKERFSAEFPKEGPSILRIQQVVRGDSAAYFCASSRVKGSGSNTEAFFGQGTRLTVV.

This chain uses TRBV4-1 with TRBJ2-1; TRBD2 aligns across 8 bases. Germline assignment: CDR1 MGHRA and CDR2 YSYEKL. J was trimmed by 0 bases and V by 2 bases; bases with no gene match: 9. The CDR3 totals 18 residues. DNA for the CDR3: TGCGCCAGCAGCCAATTATGGAGCGGGAGTGGCTCCTACAATGAGCAGTTCTTC. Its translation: CASSQLWSGSGSYNEQFF.

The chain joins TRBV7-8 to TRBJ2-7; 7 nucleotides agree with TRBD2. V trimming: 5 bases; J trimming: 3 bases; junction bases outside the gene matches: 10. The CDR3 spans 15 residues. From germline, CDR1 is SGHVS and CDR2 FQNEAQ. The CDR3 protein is CASSARRGGDYEQYF. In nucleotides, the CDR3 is TGTGCCAGCAGCGCTAGAAGGGGAGGGGACTACGAGCAGTACTTC.

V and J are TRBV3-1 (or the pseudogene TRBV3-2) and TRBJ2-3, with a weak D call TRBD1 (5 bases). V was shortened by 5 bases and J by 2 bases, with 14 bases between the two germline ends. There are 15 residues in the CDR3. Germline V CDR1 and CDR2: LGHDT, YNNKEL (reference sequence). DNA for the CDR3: TGTGCCAGCAGCTACTACAGGAGCGACACAGATACGCAGTATTTT. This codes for CASSYYRSDTDTQYF.

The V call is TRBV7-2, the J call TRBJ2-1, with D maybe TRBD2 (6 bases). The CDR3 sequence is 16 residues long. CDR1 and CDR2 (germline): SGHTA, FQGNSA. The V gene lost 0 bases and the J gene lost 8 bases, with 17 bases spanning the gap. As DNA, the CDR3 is TGTGCCAGCAGCTTAGCGTCGAGACTAGAAGTCTATGAGCAGTTCTTC. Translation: CASSLASRLEVYEQFF.

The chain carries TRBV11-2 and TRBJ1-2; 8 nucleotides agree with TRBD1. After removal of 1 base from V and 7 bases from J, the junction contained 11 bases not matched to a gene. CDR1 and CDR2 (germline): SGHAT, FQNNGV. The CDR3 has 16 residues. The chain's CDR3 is CASSLAAPGTGSGYTF. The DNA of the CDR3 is TGTGCCAGCAGCTTAGCAGCCCCCGGGACAGGCTCTGGCTACACCTTC.

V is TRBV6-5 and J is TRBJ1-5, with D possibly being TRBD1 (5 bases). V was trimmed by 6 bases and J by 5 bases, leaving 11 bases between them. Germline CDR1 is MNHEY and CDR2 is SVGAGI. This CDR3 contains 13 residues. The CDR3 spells CASRTQGYQPQHF. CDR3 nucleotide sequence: TGTGCCAGCAGAACCCAGGGCTATCAGCCCCAGCATTTT.

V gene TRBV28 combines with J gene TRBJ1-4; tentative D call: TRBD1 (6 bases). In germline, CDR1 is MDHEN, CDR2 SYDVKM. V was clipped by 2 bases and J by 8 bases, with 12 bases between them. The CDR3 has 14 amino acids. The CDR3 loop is CASSLTGKEEKLFF. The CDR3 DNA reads TGTGCCAGCAGTTTAACAGGGAAGGAGGAAAAACTGTTTTTT. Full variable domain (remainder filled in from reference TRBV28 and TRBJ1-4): DVKVTQSSRYLVKRTGEKVFLECVQDMDHENMFWYRQDPGLGLRLIYFSYDVKMKEKGDIPEGYSVSREKKERFSLILESASTNQTSMYLCASSLTGKEEKLFFGSGTQLSVL.

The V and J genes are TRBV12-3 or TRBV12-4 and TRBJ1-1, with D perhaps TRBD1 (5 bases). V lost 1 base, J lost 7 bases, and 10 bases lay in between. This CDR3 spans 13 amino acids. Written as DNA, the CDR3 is TGTGCCAGCAGTTTAGTACGGGGGGGTGAAGCTTTCTTT. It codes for CASSLVRGGEAFF.

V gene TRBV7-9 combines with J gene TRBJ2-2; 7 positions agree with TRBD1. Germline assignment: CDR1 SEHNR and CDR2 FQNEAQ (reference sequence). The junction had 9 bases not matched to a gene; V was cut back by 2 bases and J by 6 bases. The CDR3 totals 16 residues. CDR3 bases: TGTGCCAGCAGCTTACCCCCGACAGGGTACGCCGGGGAGCTGTTTTTT. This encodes CASSLPPTGYAGELFF. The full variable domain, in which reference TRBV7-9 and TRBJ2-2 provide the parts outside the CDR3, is DTGVSQNPRHKITKRGQNVTFRCDPISEHNRLYWYRQTLGQGPEFLTYFQNEAQLEKSRLLSDRFSAERPKGSFSTLEIQRTEQGDSAMYLCASSLPPTGYAGELFFGEGSRLTVL.

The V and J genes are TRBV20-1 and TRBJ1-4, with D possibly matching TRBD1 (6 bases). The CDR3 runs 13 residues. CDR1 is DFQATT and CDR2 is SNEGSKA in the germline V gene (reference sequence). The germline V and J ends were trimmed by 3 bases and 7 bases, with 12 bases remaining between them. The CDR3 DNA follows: TGCAGTGCTAGTAACAGGGCCGGTGAAAAACTGTTTTTT. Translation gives CSASNRAGEKLFF.

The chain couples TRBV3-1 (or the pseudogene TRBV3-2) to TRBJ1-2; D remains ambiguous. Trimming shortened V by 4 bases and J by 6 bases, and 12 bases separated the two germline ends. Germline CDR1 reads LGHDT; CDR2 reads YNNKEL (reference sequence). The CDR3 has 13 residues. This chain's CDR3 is CASSPLGSDGYTF. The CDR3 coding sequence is TGTGCCAGCAGCCCCCTCGGTTCGGATGGCTACACCTTC.

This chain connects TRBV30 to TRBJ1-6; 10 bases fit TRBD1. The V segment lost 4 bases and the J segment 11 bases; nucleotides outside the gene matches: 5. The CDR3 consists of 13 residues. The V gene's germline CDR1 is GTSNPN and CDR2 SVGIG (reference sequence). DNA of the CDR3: TGTGCCTGGAAGGGGACAGGGGTCCCACCCCTCCACTTT. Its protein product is CAWKGTGVPPLHF.

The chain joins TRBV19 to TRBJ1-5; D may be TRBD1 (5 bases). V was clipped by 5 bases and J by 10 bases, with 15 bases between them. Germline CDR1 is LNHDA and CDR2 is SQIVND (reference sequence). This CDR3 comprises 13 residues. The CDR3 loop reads CASSPGSGAPQHF. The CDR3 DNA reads TGTGCCAGTAGTCCAGGGTCGGGAGCTCCCCAGCATTTT.

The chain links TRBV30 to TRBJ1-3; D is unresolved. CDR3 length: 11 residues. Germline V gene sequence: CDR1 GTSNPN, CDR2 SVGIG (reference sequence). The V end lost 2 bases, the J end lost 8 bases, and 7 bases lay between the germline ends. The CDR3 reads CAWSLRDTIYF. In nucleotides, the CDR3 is TGTGCCTGGAGTTTGAGGGACACCATATATTTT.

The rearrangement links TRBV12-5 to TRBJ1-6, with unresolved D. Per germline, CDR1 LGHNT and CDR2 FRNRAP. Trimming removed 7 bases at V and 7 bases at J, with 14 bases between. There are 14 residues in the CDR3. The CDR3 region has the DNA TGTGCTAGTGCCAAGCGGGTTCAAAATTCACCCCTCCACTTT. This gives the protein CASAKRVQNSPLHF.

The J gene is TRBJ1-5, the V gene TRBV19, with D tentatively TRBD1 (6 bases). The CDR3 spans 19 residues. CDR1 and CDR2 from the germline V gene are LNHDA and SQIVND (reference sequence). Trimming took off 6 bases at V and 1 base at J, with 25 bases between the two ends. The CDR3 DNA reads TGTGCCAGTAGCAATAGGGGCGGTAGAGGGGGTAGCAGCAATCAGCCCCAGCATTTT. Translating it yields CASSNRGGRGGSSNQPQHF.

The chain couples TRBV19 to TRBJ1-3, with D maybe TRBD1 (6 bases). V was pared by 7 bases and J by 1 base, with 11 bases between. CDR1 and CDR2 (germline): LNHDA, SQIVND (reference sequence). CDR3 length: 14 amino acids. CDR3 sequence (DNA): TGTGCCAGTATTCCCACAGGGTCTGGAAACACCATATATTTT. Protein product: CASIPTGSGNTIYF.